This TCR beta chain came from a study of blood T cell repertoires in COVID-19. Across the whole study: Samples representing acute and convalescent COVID-19 were sourced from the United States, Italy and Spain. Sample material is recorded as cDNA or gDNA derived from T cells, B-cell-depleted T cells, or PBMCs.

This CDR3 is 16 amino acids long. Trimming pared 0 bases from V and 8 bases from J, leaving 17 bases between. Germline lookup yields CDR1 SGHTA and CDR2 FQGTGA. As processed by the authors: Reference gene primer amplification yielded estimated nucleated cell counts. Assay used: immunoSEQ multiplex PCR; TCRdb lists only in-frame clones, some missing. V and J calls plus clone size are reproduced from that table; the DNA served to infer D and trimming. The sample lists around 150,000 clones, roughly 80% occurring once. The origin of this receptor is a man in his 70s with acute or convalescent COVID-19. The chain uses TRBV7-3 and TRBJ2-1; a weak D match, TRBD1 (5 bases). Specimen: peripheral blood. The CDR3 sequence: CASSLTVTGTPHEQFF. The CDR3 nucleotides read TGTGCCAGCAGCTTAACTGTTACAGGAACCCCTCATGAGCAGTTCTTC.